The source of this T cell receptor beta chain is a study of graft-versus-host responses after intestinal transplantation. The CDR3 loop spans 16 amino acids. V shed 2 bases, J shed 5 bases, and the junction held 11 bases outside the gene matches. In germline, CDR1 is ENHRY, CDR2 SYGVKD. Using immunoSEQ multiplex PCR, the repertoire was profiled, and TCRdb retains in-frame clones only, with some absent. Found here are about 9,600 clones, 90% to 95% of them singletons; the top ten hold 16%. Sequenced here: bone marrow, sampled roughly 540 days after intestinal transplantation. V gene TRBV10-3 combines with J gene TRBJ1-1, with TRBD1 identical over 7 bases. The sequence derives from a human patient who received an intestinal transplant, so some T cells may come from the graft donor. DNA of the CDR3: TGTGCCATCAGTGAGAATAAGGGGGCGCAGGTTACTGAAGCTTTCTTT. Amino acids: CAISENKGAQVTEAFF.